This T cell receptor (beta chain) originates from a study of T cell repertoires in cytomegalovirus infection. Across the study: Public signatures in TCR beta pointed to CMV infection and matching HLA type.

This clonotype was seen many times. Its antigen remains unidentified. Study-level points and caveats: The ex vivo response was dominated by HLA-C-restricted CMV-specific TCR beta clonotypes. Using cumulative public TCR beta family frequency, the authors identified those who carried CMV together with the relevant HLA.

TCRdb ran MiXCR on the reads and lists one entry per CDR3 protein. The data show over 200,000 distinct CDR3 sequences, approximately 14% seen once. The length of the CDR3 is 15 residues. Deletions cut 0 bases from V and 2 bases from J, with 10 bases between. The sequencing input was PBMCs. This receptor was taken from a human donor in good health (CMV status not recorded). Some clones in this sample may be carry-over from other donors' samples. The chain carries TRBV12-3 or TRBV12-4 and TRBJ1-1; D remains ambiguous. The DNA of the CDR3 is TGTGCCAGCAGTTTAGCTGGCAGAGCCAACACTGAAGCTTTCTTT. Translation: CASSLAGRANTEAFF.